This T cell receptor (beta chain) is drawn from a study of shared clonotypes between healthy human individuals. General observations from the study: In this cohort, only blood was sampled, and tissue repertoires likely differ.

Losses at the gene ends were 2 bases for V and 5 bases for J; bases not matched to a gene: 7. CDR1 SGHDT and CDR2 YYEEEE come from the germline V gene. This CDR3 is 15 amino acids long. Terminally differentiated effector memory CD45RA+ cells were excluded from the naive CD8 cells, which were CD45RO-negative and positively selected for CCR7. Genomic DNA from each subset was divided evenly over several immunoSEQ plates. TCRdb keeps only in-frame clones here, not all; method: immunoSEQ multiplex PCR. This table holds 1.5 million to 2.5 million clones, roughly 95% found once. Remarks on this clone: The target antigen is unknown.

The origin of this receptor is a man between 18 and 35 years old in good health. The chain carries TRBV5-6 and TRBJ2-5; 9 nucleotides agree with TRBD2. Input material: naive CD8+ T cells sorted from blood. CDR3 amino acids: CASSFGSGSVETQYF. CDR3 nucleotides: TGTGCCAGCAGCTTCGGTAGCGGGAGTGTGGAGACCCAGTACTTC.